This T cell receptor (beta chain) was sequenced for a study of cytomegalovirus exposure and HLA in healthy donors. Germline V gene sequence: CDR1 SGHDT, CDR2 YYEEEE. Trimming at V came to 1 base and at J to 8 bases, leaving 10 bases not matched to a gene. The CDR3 runs to 16 residues. Use of 60 Vbeta and 13 Jbeta primers characterized the PCR. Only in-frame clones appear in the TCRdb table, and some are missing; sequencing was by immunoSEQ multiplex PCR. This repertoire shows more than 100,000 clones, 55% to 65% found once; its top ten account for 9% to 10%. The origin of this receptor is a man in his forties or fifties in good health and CMV-seropositive. Source material: PBMCs. The chain employs TRBV5-6 and TRBJ1-4; 8 nucleotides agree with TRBD1. The CDR3, as DNA: TGTGCCAGCAGCTTGCGCTCGTCAGGGGGCAGGGAAAAACTGTTTTTT. Encoded protein: CASSLRSSGGREKLFF.